This record looks at one TCR beta chain sequence and its context. The data belong to a study of T cell responses to AZD1222 COVID-19 vaccine. This CDR3 spans 19 amino acids. Assay: immunoSEQ multiplex PCR; the TCRdb copy retains only in-frame clones and omits some. Of about 130,000 clones in the sample, 70% to 90% were seen once. The sequence came from an adult in good health. This specimen was peripheral blood, taken on day 0 of AZD1222 vaccination. The chain couples TRBV21-1 to TRBJ2-1; the table names TRBD2, a call not compared with the DNA. TRBV21-1 is designated a pseudogene. The CDR3 reads CASSPTGGPGSSSYNEQFF. CDR3 in DNA: TGTGCCAGCAGCCCCACGGGGGGACCGGGGTCGAGCTCCTACAATGAGCAGTTCTTC.